The T cell receptor (beta chain) described here comes from a study of blood T cells in healthy people across ages. In its sample, this clonotype was seen once. A sample-barcoded 5' primer and a J-beta primer mix were used in a second PCR of roughly 7 to 11 cycles. Each CDR3 protein gets one entry after TCRdb re-called the 5' RACE reads with MiXCR. The sample gives 1.5 million to 2 million distinct CDR3 sequences, roughly 28% of which show up once; about 8% is in the top ten. The CDR3 sequence is 14 residues long. V was shortened by 5 bases and J by 4 bases, with 13 bases between the two germline ends.

The sequencing sample was made of blood. The rearrangement uses TRBV12-3 or TRBV12-4 and TRBJ2-3; a possible D gene is TRBD2 (5 bases). The sequence was obtained from a woman aged 25 to 39 in good health. The CDR3 here is CASSVGVSADTQYF. CDR3 coding DNA: TGTGCCAGCAGTGTCGGGGTGTCAGCAGATACGCAGTATTTT.